These 21 T cell receptor beta chains came from one sample sequenced in a study of T cell repertoires in cytomegalovirus infection. For these receptors, no antigen is known. Each CDR3 protein gets one entry after TCRdb re-called the reads with MiXCR. The sample records 35,000 or so distinct CDR3 sequences, less than 60% being singletons. Sequencing was performed on CD8+ T cells from cultured PBMCs, taken from culture after CMV antigen stimulation. The receptors derive from a human donor in good health (CMV status not recorded). Some clones in this sample may be carry-over from other donors' samples.

This sequence joins TRBV7-4 and TRBJ1-6; 8 positions match TRBD1. There are 12 residues in the CDR3. Germline CDR1 reads SGHVT; CDR2 reads SQSDAQ. The V and J ends lost 9 bases and 11 bases, in that order; junction bases with no gene match: 6. CDR3 DNA: TGTGCCAGTGGACAGGGCCCAGCACCCCTCCACTTT. Its translation: CASGQGPAPLHF.

This clonotype was observed a handful of times. The chain combines TRBV7-2 with TRBJ2-7; TRBD2 matches 14 bases. J was trimmed by 4 bases and V by 5 bases; bases with no gene match: 7. This CDR3 spans 16 amino acids. Germline loops: CDR1 SGHTA, CDR2 FQGNSA. The CDR3 nucleotides are TGTGCCAGCAGCACGGGACTAGCGGGGGAGTTTTACGAGCAGTACTTC. It translates to CASSTGLAGEFYEQYF.

Many counts were recorded for this clonotype. The V and J genes are TRBV7-2 and TRBJ1-5; weak D call: TRBD1 (6 bases). Trimming pared 5 bases from V and 4 bases from J, leaving 15 bases between. Germline values: CDR1 SGHTA, CDR2 FQGNSA. CDR3 length: 15 amino acids. The CDR3 reads CASSPDRRWNQPQHF. The CDR3 nucleotides are TGTGCCAGCAGCCCAGACAGGAGATGGAATCAGCCCCAGCATTTT.

The chain has TRBV5-4 and TRBJ2-1; D remains ambiguous. This CDR3 is built from 17 residues. V lost 0 bases and J lost 0, with 13 bases in between. The germline V gene has CDR1 SGHNT and CDR2 YYREEE (reference sequence). The CDR3 is CASSLVVPSSSYNEQFF. The CDR3 coding sequence is TGTGCCAGCAGCTTGGTGGTTCCCTCGAGCTCCTACAATGAGCAGTTCTTC.

This clonotype was picked up a small number of times. J is TRBJ1-1 and V is TRBV28, with 8 positions matching TRBD1. The length of the CDR3 is 16 residues. Germline-derived CDR1 and CDR2 are MDHEN and SYDVKM. The V segment lost 6 bases and the J segment 3 bases; nucleotides outside the gene matches: 12. The CDR3 DNA reads as TGTGCCAGCAGCCCATCAGGGGGCTATCAGTACACTGAAGCTTTCTTT. This encodes CASSPSGGYQYTEAFF.

The chain recombines TRBV6-1 with TRBJ2-3, with D hard to call. Trimming removed 3 bases from V and 0 bases from J, with 13 bases in between. Germline lookup yields CDR1 MNHNS and CDR2 SASEGT. The CDR3 is 16 amino acids. The CDR3: CASSEQRTGSTDTQYF. The CDR3 DNA is TGTGCCAGCAGTGAGCAAAGGACGGGTAGCACAGATACGCAGTATTTT.

The chain combines TRBV7-2 with TRBJ1-1, with 7 nucleotides matching TRBD1. The CDR3 is made up of 15 amino acids. Germline CDR1 and CDR2: SGHTA and FQGNSA. The V gene end was trimmed by 10 bases and the J gene end by 1 base; junction bases not matched to a gene: 12. CDR3 amino acids: CATRGVSRRNTEAFF. CDR3 sequence (DNA): TGTGCCACCAGGGGGGTCAGCCGGCGGAACACTGAAGCTTTCTTT.

The chain recombines TRBV19 with TRBJ1-1; D is undetermined. CDR3 length: 13 residues. Germline CDR1 reads LNHDA; CDR2 reads SQIVND (reference sequence). The V end was cut by 6 bases, the J end by 3 bases, with 11 bases between. As DNA, the CDR3 is TGTGCCAGTAGGGACGGAATTGACACTGAAGCTTTCTTT. Its translation is CASRDGIDTEAFF.

This chain connects TRBV25-1 to TRBJ2-7; possible D gene TRBD1, 6 bases. Trimming removed 6 bases from V and 2 bases from J, with 17 bases in between. Germline loops: CDR1 MGHDK, CDR2 SYGVNS. The CDR3 has 15 amino acids. The CDR3 bases are TGTGCCAGCAGCCCCATACAGGGAAGAACCTACGAGCAGTACTTC. This translates into CASSPIQGRTYEQYF.

This clonotype came up many times. The V gene is TRBV7-3, the J gene TRBJ1-1; D gene uncertain. The CDR3 is 15 amino acids. Trimming took 1 base from V and 0 from J, leaving 9 bases between them. Germline assignment: CDR1 SGHTA and CDR2 FQGTGA. The CDR3 spells CASSLNPGLNTEAFF. DNA for the CDR3: TGTGCCAGCAGCTTAAACCCGGGGTTGAACACTGAAGCTTTCTTT.

This clonotype was seen many times. The rearrangement uses TRBV27 and TRBJ1-5; a possible D gene is TRBD1 (6 bases). CDR1 is MNHEY and CDR2 is SMNVEV in the germline V gene (reference sequence). V lost 6 bases and J 0 bases, leaving 15 bases between the germline ends. This CDR3 is built from 16 residues. CDR3 in amino acids: CASSFQGRDSNQPQHF. The CDR3, as DNA: TGTGCCAGCAGCTTCCAGGGGAGGGATAGCAATCAGCCCCAGCATTTT.

This sequence joins TRBV19 and TRBJ1-1; D gene ambiguous. The CDR3 length is 14 residues. The germline CDR1 and CDR2 sequences are LNHDA and SQIVND (reference sequence). Trimming pared 5 bases from V and 1 base from J, leaving 11 bases between. CDR3 loop: CASSPPTSNTEAFF. CDR3 nucleotide sequence: TGTGCCAGTAGTCCCCCCACTTCGAACACTGAAGCTTTCTTT.

The V and J genes are TRBV2 and TRBJ2-7, with a tentative D call TRBD2 (5 bases). Per germline, CDR1 SNHLY and CDR2 FYNNEI. The CDR3 covers 14 residues. With 6 bases removed from V and 7 bases from J, the gap between germline ends came to 19 bases. CDR3 bases: TGTGCCAGCAGGGAGGCATACTTGGTATGGGAGCAGTACTTC. It encodes CASREAYLVWEQYF.

This clonotype showed up just a few times. The genes are TRBV4-2 and TRBJ1-3; D gene uncertain. CDR1 and CDR2 from the germline V gene are LGHNA and YNFKEQ. Trimming shortened V by 4 bases and J by 3 bases, and 16 bases separated the two germline ends. This CDR3 has 16 amino acids. CDR3 sequence (DNA): TGTGCCAGCAGCCGCGGGGAAGGAGAAGGTGGAAACACCATATATTTT. Its protein is CASSRGEGEGGNTIYF.

The rearrangement links TRBV28 to TRBJ1-6; 10 bases are shared with TRBD1. The germline V gene has CDR1 MDHEN and CDR2 SYDVKM. The CDR3 extends over 15 amino acids. V lost 7 bases to trimming and J lost 7 bases; unmatched junction nucleotides: 7. CDR3 bases: TGTGCCAGCACCGTAGGGGGACAGGGGAATTCACCCCTCCACTTT. This gives the protein CASTVGGQGNSPLHF.

The CDR3 bases are TGTGCCAGCAGACAGACAGGACTTAATGAAAAACTGTTTTTT. Translated, it gives CASRQTGLNEKLFF. This chain uses TRBV12-3 or TRBV12-4 with TRBJ1-4, with D perhaps matching TRBD1 (6 bases). This CDR3 contains 14 residues. Trimming pared 6 bases from V and 4 bases from J, leaving 12 bases between.

This clonotype was counted at least ten times. The chain carries TRBV7-2 and TRBJ2-4; D tentatively reads TRBD1 or TRBD2 (5 bases each). The CDR3 runs 12 residues. V dropped 4 bases and J dropped 7 bases, with 8 bases sitting between them. Germline V gene data show CDR1 as SGHTA and CDR2 as FQGNSA. The CDR3 DNA is TGTGCCAGCAGCTGGGGGACGAACATTCAGTACTTC. It translates to CASSWGTNIQYF.

Turning to this clonotype: At one boundary the junction diverges from the germline segment, which might be a read error. This sequence joins TRBV7-9 and TRBJ2-1, with no clear D. The germline V gene encodes CDR1 SEHNR and CDR2 FQNEAQ (reference sequence). The CDR3 is made up of 16 amino acids. Here the CDR3 DNA reads TGTGCTAGCAGCTTAATCGTGGTCAGCTCATACAATGAGCAGTTCTTC. Translating it yields CASSLIVVSSYNEQFF.

This clonotype was seen a handful of times. This chain connects TRBV7-2 to TRBJ2-7; 7 bases line up with TRBD1. The CDR3 has 15 residues. Trimming took 2 bases from V and 4 from J; bases not matched to a gene: 8. The germline V gene has CDR1 SGHTA and CDR2 FQGNSA. CDR3 sequence reads: CASSLLGTEIYEQYF. The CDR3 region has the DNA TGTGCCAGCAGCTTACTTGGGACAGAAATTTACGAGCAGTACTTC.

This clonotype was seen only a few times. This chain uses TRBV14 with TRBJ1-1, with D hard to call. The CDR3 is made up of 15 amino acids. CDR1 and CDR2 (germline): SGHDN, FVKESK. V shed 1 base and J shed 0 bases, with 9 bases lying between them. The CDR3 protein is CASSQGPLLNTEAFF. In nucleotides, the CDR3 is TGTGCCAGCAGCCAAGGCCCTCTTCTGAACACTGAAGCTTTCTTT. Combining the CDR3 with reference TRBV14 and TRBJ1-1 gives the whole variable domain EAGVTQFPSHSVIEKGQTVTLRCDPISGHDNLYWYRRVMGKEIKFLLHFVKESKQDESGMPNNRFLAERTGGTYSTLKVQPAELEDSGVYFCASSQGPLLNTEAFFGQGTRLTVV.

V gene TRBV18 combines with J gene TRBJ2-7; unclear D gene. Per the germline V gene, CDR1 is KGHSH and CDR2 is LQKENI. The CDR3 consists of 12 residues. Trimming stripped 3 bases from V and 2 bases from J, with 5 bases between. The CDR3, as DNA: TGTGCCAGCTCACCCTCACCCTACGAGCAGTACTTC. It codes for CASSPSPYEQYF.